This T cell receptor (beta chain) was profiled in a study of T-cell reconstitution after alpha-beta-depleted transplantation in children. Preparation of the TCRbeta library was carried out with unique molecular identifiers. One entry per CDR3 protein results from TCRdb running MiXCR on the PCR reads. The sample shows hundreds of thousands of distinct CDR3 sequences, 16% of them seen only once. The CDR3 is 13 residues long. The germline gives CDR1 DFQATT, CDR2 SNEGSKA (reference sequence). At least ten counts were recorded for this clonotype. One junction end does not reproduce the germline sequence, and a read error may be involved.

The receptor was isolated from a human donor who donated a stem cell graft to a child with acute myeloid leukemia. This chain connects TRBV20-1 to TRBJ2-1; D might be TRBD2 (7 bases). The material sequenced was PBMCs from the stem cell graft donor, taken from the stem cell graft. The CDR3 region has the DNA TGCAGTACTAGGGGGGGGTCCGACAATGAGCAGTTCTTC. Translating gives CSTRGGSDNEQFF.